A selection of T cell receptor beta chains follows, all from one sample in a study of blood T cell repertoires in COVID-19. Clones were read by immunoSEQ multiplex PCR, and TCRdb kept only the in-frame ones, dropping some. The sample contains 200,000 or so clones, just under 85% of which appear only once. What was sequenced was peripheral blood. The receptors were sampled from a human donor with acute or convalescent COVID-19. The donor label of this sample is uncertain. Both conserved end residues are part of each CDR3. The D gene is left open where the match is weak. Clone size is stated in some rows and not others, as once, few, many or a class when expanded.

clone_size	v_call	d_call	j_call	cdr3_nt	cdr3_aa
once	TRBV4-1	TRBD1	TRBJ1-2	TGCGCCAGCAGCCAAGAGGACAGGAGGGTCTACACCTTC	CASSQEDRRVYTF
NA	TRBV18	NA	TRBJ2-2	TGTGCCAGCTCACCTCTGACTAGTAACACCGGGGAGCTGTTTTTT	CASSPLTSNTGELFF
few	TRBV5-4	TRBD1	TRBJ2-3	TGTGCCAGCAGCTTACAGGGGGCAGATACGCAGTATTTT	CASSLQGADTQYF
NA	TRBV18	TRBD2	TRBJ2-5	TGTGCCAGCTCACCATCTGAACTAGCGGGAGGAGAGACCCAGTACTTC	CASSPSELAGGETQYF
NA	TRBV2	TRBD1	TRBJ1-1	TGTGCCAGCAGGAGTCGGACAGGCTTGAACACTGAAGCTTTCTTT	CASRSRTGLNTEAFF
NA	TRBV7-2	TRBD2	TRBJ2-7	TGTGCCAGCAGCTTAGCGGGGGGGACTCTAGGCTACGAGCAGTACTTC	CASSLAGGTLGYEQYF
NA	TRBV11-3	NA	TRBJ2-3	TGTGCCAGCAGCGCCTCGGGTACAGATACGCAGTATTTT	CASSASGTDTQYF
many	TRBV5-5	NA	TRBJ2-2	TGTGCCAGCAGCTTGTACAGGGTGACCGGGGAGCTGTTTTTT	CASSLYRVTGELFF
NA	TRBV6-6	NA	TRBJ2-1	TGTGCCAGCACCCTAGGGGGATCGGGGAATGAGCAGTTCTTC	CASTLGGSGNEQFF
NA	TRBV4-1	NA	TRBJ1-1	TGCGCCAGCAGCCCACCAGGGGACACCGATGCGACTGAAGCTTTCTTT	CASSPPGDTDATEAFF
NA	TRBV19	NA	TRBJ2-6	TGTGCCAGTACCCGACTCGAACTAGGAGGGGCCAACGTCCTGACTTTC	CASTRLELGGANVLTF
NA	TRBV6-6	NA	TRBJ2-3	TGTGCCAGCAGCCCTACCCCAGATACGCAGTATTTT	CASSPTPDTQYF
NA	TRBV28	NA	TRBJ1-4	TGTGCCAGCAGTTTAGGGGGGACAACTAATGAAAAACTGTTTTTT	CASSLGGTTNEKLFF
NA	TRBV18	TRBD2	TRBJ2-4	TGTGCCAGCTCACTCGGGGGGGGAGAGACTGACATTCAGTACTTC	CASSLGGGETDIQYF
NA	TRBV7-2	NA	TRBJ2-7	TGTGCCAGCAGCCGACTGAGGGCCTACGAGCAGTACTTC	CASSRLRAYEQYF
once	TRBV5-1	NA	TRBJ2-5	TGCGCCAGCGCGGACCCAGGGTCGGCAGGGACCCAGTACTTC	CASADPGSAGTQYF
NA	TRBV11-2	TRBD1	TRBJ1-1	TGTGCCAGCAGCTCAAGACAGGGAGTTCTTGAAGCTTTCTTT	CASSSRQGVLEAFF
NA	TRBV12-3/TRBV12-4	TRBD1	TRBJ1-1	TGTGCCAGCAGACGGACAGGGTTCGGGTCTTTCTTT	CASRRTGFGSFF
NA	TRBV21-1	NA	TRBJ2-7	TGTGCCAGCAGCAAAGTGACTAGCGGGAGAGAGTGGGGTTTCTACGAGCAGTACTTC	CASSKVTSGREWGFYEQYF
few	TRBV9	TRBD2	TRBJ2-7	TGTGCCAGCAGCGTAGCGGGGACTAGCGGGGTCGACGAGCAGTACTTC	CASSVAGTSGVDEQYF
NA	TRBV10-3	TRBD1	TRBJ1-4	TGTGCCATCAAGGGGGCCGTGGAAAAACTGTTTTTT	CAIKGAVEKLFF
NA	TRBV18	TRBD2	TRBJ2-7	TGTGCCAGCTCACCTCTAGCGGGAGTAGATTACGAGCAGTACTTC	CASSPLAGVDYEQYF
NA	TRBV5-1	NA	TRBJ2-7	TGCGCCAGCAGCCTGGTAGCGAATGTCCACGAGCAGTACTTC	CASSLVANVHEQYF
NA	TRBV5-6	TRBD1	TRBJ2-5	TGTGCCAGCAGCGTCCGGGACAGGGGGTTCCAAGAGACCCAGTACTTC	CASSVRDRGFQETQYF
many	TRBV5-8	TRBD1	TRBJ2-5	TGTGCCAGCAGCTTAAACAGGGGGAACCAAGAGACCCAGTACTTC	CASSLNRGNQETQYF
NA	TRBV7-6	NA	TRBJ1-3	TGTGCCAGCAGCTTAGGGCAGAAAACGTCCGGGACTGGAAACACCATATATTTT	CASSLGQKTSGTGNTIYF
NA	TRBV5-4	TRBD2	TRBJ2-7	TGTGCCAGCAGCTTGGCATGGGGGGGCTCCTACGAGCAGTACTTC	CASSLAWGGSYEQYF
NA	TRBV18	TRBD1	TRBJ2-4	TGTGCCAGCTCACCGACAGGGGGCACCGAAAACATTCAGTACTTC	CASSPTGGTENIQYF
NA	TRBV12-3/TRBV12-4	NA	TRBJ2-2	TGTGCCAGCAGTTTTCGGGGCACCGGGGAGCTGTTTTTT	CASSFRGTGELFF
NA	TRBV6-5	NA	TRBJ1-3	TGTGCCAGCAGTTACGGTGTGGGCGGAAACACCATATATTTT	CASSYGVGGNTIYF
NA	TRBV24-1	NA	TRBJ1-2	TGTGCCACCAGTGATTACAGTTTTGGCTACACCTTC	CATSDYSFGYTF
NA	TRBV19	TRBD1	TRBJ1-1	TGTGCCAGTAGTATTGAGGCAGGGGGCGTTGGCACTGAAGCTTTCTTT	CASSIEAGGVGTEAFF
few	TRBV5-1	TRBD1	TRBJ2-7	TGCGCCAGCAATGGCAGGGGGCTCGACGAGCAGTACTTC	CASNGRGLDEQYF
NA	TRBV7-3	TRBD1	TRBJ1-1	TGTGCCAGCAGCGTGACAGGGGGGGACACTGAAGCTTTCTTT	CASSVTGGDTEAFF
NA	TRBV19	NA	TRBJ2-2	TGTGCCAGTAGAGGCGGGAATGTTTACACCGGGGAGCTGTTTTTT	CASRGGNVYTGELFF
NA	TRBV10-3	NA	TRBJ2-1	TGTGCCATCACTGGGCCCAACTACAATGAGCAGTTCTTC	CAITGPNYNEQFF
NA	TRBV19	NA	TRBJ1-2	TGTGCCAGTAGTCTACGCCCAGGGCACTATGGCTACACCTTC	CASSLRPGHYGYTF